This T cell receptor (beta chain) was found in a study of shared clonotypes between healthy human individuals (dated by TCRdb to about 2020). At the level of the whole study: A couple of women and a few men aged 18 to 49 years were included in the cohort. The study deeply sequenced blood TCR repertoires of about five healthy adults to estimate repertoire size and the extent of clonotype sharing between individuals. For each donor, CD4 naive and CD4 memory were each run on three plates, CD8 naive on two plates, and CD8 memory on one plate. To increase sequencing depth and limit assay-specific biases, TCR repertoire library preparation and sequencing were carried out by different laboratories using diverse techniques. Per donor, leukapheresis produced somewhere between about 0.94 and 9 billion PBMCs.

CD8 naive samples consisted of CD45RO-negative cells that were positively selected for CCR7, yielding a CD45RA+CCR7+ population without TemRA cells. The donors were healthy, HIV-negative adults who had no recently reported acute infections or vaccinations. Every donor was a Caucasian adult residing in Nashville, Tennessee, USA. Blood was obtained by leukapheresis, after which PBMCs were separated by Ficoll-Histopaque density gradient centrifugation and cryopreserved in liquid nitrogen vapor phase. Analytical flow cytometry was used to check the purity and quantity of each magnetically sorted T cell population. From each sorted fraction, genomic DNA was isolated and quantified by UV absorbance on a Nanodrop 2000c. Using the deep immunoSEQ assay, TCR CDR3 regions were amplified from genomic DNA by multiplex PCR. Extracted genomic DNA from each cell subset was distributed evenly across all wells of several immunoSEQ 96-well plates, and each plate was treated as a replicate. For sorted subsets, roughly 0.2 ug genomic DNA, equal to about 30,000 T cell genomes, was loaded into each replicate PCR. Purified libraries were measured with a Qubit 3.0 fluorometer, size-checked on a Bioanalyzer 2100, and measured again with the KAPA Library Quantification kit. Every immunoSEQ 96-well plate was sequenced on a separate single-read 150-cycle Illumina NextSeq 550 flow cell. Per the original workflow: Because the immunoSEQ output included only junctional sequences and no quality scores, the filtering could not be the same as the filtering used for full-length reads. Sequences were annotated with PyIR, a Python wrapper for IgBLAST v1.9, using IMGT germline references to assign V/J genes and CDR3. Any read was removed if the V/J assignment was weak (E-value above 1e-6), the CDR3 was missing, or the read contained stop codons, out-of-frame junctions, or ambiguous translated residues. V3J clonotypes were defined by identical inferred V gene, J gene, and CDR3 amino acid sequence. Percentage overlap between repertoires was calculated by dividing the number of shared unique clonotypes by the size of the smaller repertoire. Richness of each repertoire was evaluated using RTK rarefaction, the Chao1 estimator, and Recon v2.1 estimates of unobserved clonotypes. For all TCRbeta clonotypes obtained by the gDNA method from several donors, generation probabilities were computed with OLGA. TCRdb holds this immuneACCESS table with in-frame rearrangements only. Some clones are missing; in checked studies, unresolved V genes explain under half, and the rest has no known cause. That table supplies the V and J calls and clone size; D and trimming were determined from the DNA. This sample gives 750,000 to 1,000,000 clones in total; 90% to 95% of them show up just once. Together, the top ten hold 24% of the sample.

Study-level results and caveats: Rarefaction of sorted-subset datasets indicated incomplete sequencing despite the large sequencing depth. Compared with non-shared clonotypes, clonotypes shared by all four sorted-subset donors had higher generation probabilities. Pairwise subsampling led to the expectation that sequencing depth would affect the degree of clonotype sharing among donors. Larger estimated clonotype richness was generally found for naive subsets than for memory subsets. When several donors were compared, the shared fraction of clonotypes was around 5% for naive CD4, approximately 3.5% for naive CD8, roughly 2.5% for memory CD4, and under 0.5% for memory CD8. Sampling was restricted to blood, and TCR repertoires in tissue are likely to differ from TCR repertoires in blood. The genetic and exposure-history diversity represented was limited by the small number of donors.

Worth noting for this clone: Its antigen specificity is not known. No quality values exist for individual bases; no much larger clone is one base distant.

As encoded in the germline V gene, CDR1 is SNHLY while CDR2 is FYNNEI. V is pruned by 2 bases and J by 2 bases, leaving 10 bases of the junction without a gene match. The cysteine opens and the phenylalanine closes a CDR3 of 17 amino acids. Of all the DNA, just the CDR3 is kept, 51 bases in frame from base 1. The chain is made from TRBV2 and TRBJ2-5; 8 bases in the junction line up with TRBD1. This receptor was taken from a man aged 30 to 45 in good health. The sequenced material came from naive CD8+ T cells sorted from blood. What the cell subset or site label conveys for this sample: CD45RA+CCR7+. The nucleotide sequence reads TGTGCCAGCAGTGAACGGGCGGACAGGGTGGGTCAAGAGACCCAGTACTTC. Translation gives CASSERADRVGQETQYF.